A selection of T cell receptor beta chains follows, all from one sample in a study of blood T cells in healthy people across ages. MiXCR, run by TCRdb on the 5' RACE reads, gives a single entry per CDR3 protein. The sample includes 1,300,000 or so distinct CDR3 sequences, 59% seen only once; the top ten take approximately 7%. The specimen sequenced was blood. All receptors derive from a man younger than 35 in good health. Both conserved end residues are part of each CDR3. A D gene is named only where the DNA matches it firmly. Where a row states a size, it is once, few, many or the class of an expanded clone; other rows omit it.

.,few,TRBV7-9,TRBJ2-5,CASTKTGPQETQYF,TGTGCCAGCACCAAAACAGGGCCCCAAGAGACCCAGTACTTC
TRBD2,few,TRBV27,TRBJ2-7,CASSLSGRGNEQYF,TGTGCCAGCAGTTTAAGCGGGAGGGGGAACGAGCAGTACTTC
.,.,TRBV6-1,TRBJ1-2,CASMRGSYGYTF,TGTGCCAGCATGCGGGGATCCTATGGCTACACCTTC
.,once,TRBV12-3/TRBV12-4,TRBJ2-4,CASSGGGGLRGAKNIQYF,TGTGCCAGCAGTGGGGGTGGGGGGCTGAGGGGAGCCAAAAACATTCAGTACTTC
.,.,TRBV6-1,TRBJ2-7,CASSEAWSYEQYF,TGTGCCAGCAGTGAAGCCTGGTCCTACGAGCAGTACTTC
TRBD2,.,TRBV20-1,TRBJ2-1,CSARNRGGPINEQFF,TGCAGTGCTAGAAATCGGGGGGGGCCGATCAATGAGCAGTTCTTC
.,.,TRBV18,TRBJ1-1,CASSPPSRFEEAFF,TGTGCCAGCTCACCACCGTCAAGGTTCGAGGAAGCTTTCTTT
.,.,TRBV2,TRBJ1-5,CASSEQGSRDQPQHF,TGTGCCAGCAGTGAACAAGGAAGTCGGGATCAGCCCCAGCATTTT
.,few,TRBV9,TRBJ2-1,CASSVSSRGSYNEQFF,TGTGCCAGCAGCGTAAGTAGCAGGGGTTCCTACAATGAGCAGTTCTTC
TRBD2,.,TRBV29-1,TRBJ2-1,CSVPSRVSGSYNEQFF,TGCAGCGTTCCCTCGCGGGTTAGCGGGAGCTACAATGAGCAGTTCTTC